This TCR beta chain was observed in a study of cytomegalovirus exposure and HLA in healthy donors. The CDR3 contains 15 residues. Trimming stripped 3 bases from V and 0 bases from J, with 10 bases between. Per germline, CDR1 KGHSH and CDR2 LQKENI. A multiplex PCR was run with 60 Vbeta primers and 13 Jbeta primers. Libraries were prepared by immunoSEQ multiplex PCR; TCRdb keeps only in-frame clonotypes and omits some of them. Of 75,000 to 100,000 clones in the sample, around 82% are singletons; the top ten hold roughly 3%. V usage is TRBV18 and J usage is TRBJ2-3; possibly TRBD2 for D (6 bases). This receptor was identified in a man aged 35-49 years in good health and CMV-seronegative. The sample comprised PBMCs. CDR3 DNA sequence: TGTGCCAGCTCACCGGGCGGGGTAAGCACAGATACGCAGTATTTT. As protein: CASSPGGVSTDTQYF.